This TCR beta chain was recorded in a study of blood T cell repertoires in COVID-19. In the study overall: From T cells, B-cell-depleted T cells, or PBMCs came the material, which was cDNA or gDNA.

The J segment lost 8 bases and the V segment lost 4 bases, leaving 3 bases of the junction unmatched. This CDR3 has 14 residues. Germline V CDR1 and CDR2: MDHEN, SYDVKM. As processed by the authors: Reference gene primer amplification in the assay estimated nucleated cell counts. Some clones are missing from TCRdb's copy, which holds only in-frame ones; the method was immunoSEQ multiplex PCR. The DNA was the basis for D and trimming; V, J and clone size are from that table. Among 150,000 to 200,000 clones listed, roughly 80% were seen once. J is TRBJ1-4 and V is TRBV28, with 11 bases lining up with TRBD1. This TCR derives from a man in his fifties or sixties with active or convalescent COVID-19. Sequencing input: peripheral blood. This CDR3 reads CASSWTGGREKLFF. In DNA form, the CDR3 reads TGTGCCAGCAGTTGGACAGGGGGCAGGGAAAAACTGTTTTTT.